This T cell receptor beta chain was recovered during a study of blood T cell repertoires in COVID-19. Study overall: Both acute and convalescent COVID-19 samples were obtained from the United States, Italy and Spain. T cells, B-cell-depleted T cells, or PBMCs supplied cDNA or gDNA.

Per the original methods: Cell counts per sample came from amplifying reference gene primers. Produced via immunoSEQ multiplex PCR; TCRdb's table is partial and in-frame only. V and J calls and clone size are as listed in that table; D and trimming were resolved from the DNA. The sample records 350,000 to 400,000 clones, about 90% being singletons. V was clipped by 0 bases and J by 7 bases, with 22 bases between them. Germline assignment: CDR1 MGHRA and CDR2 YSYEKL. The CDR3 totals 18 residues. The source material was peripheral blood. This rearrangement joins TRBV4-1 to TRBJ1-5; unclear D gene. The sequence was obtained from a woman in her twenties or thirties with COVID-19, enrolled during active disease. DNA for the CDR3: TGCGCCAGCAGCCAAGAATCGGGGATCCTACCAACCGGACAGCCCCAGCATTTT. It codes for CASSQESGILPTGQPQHF.